The 29 T cell receptor beta chains below all came from one sample that was sequenced in a study of response to subunit inactivated influenza vaccine. TCRdb ran MiXCR on the RT-PCR reads and lists one entry per CDR3 protein. The sample shows about 780,000 distinct CDR3 sequences, 18% of them seen only once. Sequenced material: PBMCs from blood, taken more than 4 days after vaccination. These receptors were obtained from a man in his forties or fifties who received an inactivated influenza vaccine.

V is TRBV7-2 and J is TRBJ2-1; D is possibly TRBD2 (5 bases). There are 15 residues in the CDR3. Germline V gene data show CDR1 as SGHTA and CDR2 as FQGNSA. Trimming removed 6 bases at V and 5 bases at J, with 17 bases between. DNA of the CDR3: TGTGCCAGCAGGTCGGCTTTCGGGGTTAACAATGAGCAGTTCTTC. This encodes CASRSAFGVNNEQFF.

The rearrangement uses TRBV6-6 and TRBJ1-1; 8 bases match TRBD1. Trimming at V came to 10 bases and at J to 4 bases, leaving 5 bases not matched to a gene. The CDR3 contains 12 residues. Germline V gene lookup returns CDR1 MNHNY and CDR2 SVGAGI (reference sequence). CDR3 sequence: CATRGLGTEAFF. The CDR3 region has the DNA TGTGCCACCAGGGGGCTTGGCACTGAAGCTTTCTTT.

The chain is built from TRBV7-2 and TRBJ2-7; maybe TRBD1 (6 bases). This CDR3 is 15 amino acids long. Deletions cut 3 bases from V and 3 bases from J, with 15 bases between. The germline gives CDR1 SGHTA, CDR2 FQGNSA. CDR3 coding DNA: TGTGCCAGCAGCTTGGGCCAGGGGTTGGGCTACGAGCAGTACTTC. Protein product: CASSLGQGLGYEQYF. Full variable domain (missing parts from reference TRBV7-2 and TRBJ2-7): GAGVSQSPSNKVTEKGKDVELRCDPISGHTALYWYRQSLGQGLEFLIYFQGNSAPDKSGLPSDRFSAERTGGSVSTLTIQRTQQEDSAVYLCASSLGQGLGYEQYFGPGTRLTVT.

The chain combines TRBV29-1 with TRBJ2-7; 11 bases map to TRBD2. With V trimmed by 1 base and J by 6 bases, 8 bases remained unmatched. The CDR3 loop spans 15 amino acids. Germline loops: CDR1 SQVTM, CDR2 ANQGSEA. This CDR3 is CSVEGGSGRASEQYF. CDR3 bases: TGCAGCGTTGAAGGCGGTAGCGGGAGGGCCTCCGAGCAGTACTTC.

The chain uses TRBV2 and TRBJ1-1, with D possibly matching TRBD1 (6 bases). The germline V and J ends were trimmed by 4 bases and 5 bases, with 14 bases remaining between them. This CDR3 has 14 amino acids. The V gene's germline CDR1 is SNHLY and CDR2 FYNNEI. CDR3 residues: CASSVAGEGTEAFF. Written as DNA, the CDR3 is TGTGCCAGCAGTGTGGCAGGGGAGGGGACTGAAGCTTTCTTT.

This sequence joins TRBV7-2 and TRBJ2-2; 9 bases are a match to TRBD2. Trimming took 6 bases from V and 6 from J; bases not matched to a gene: 5. The CDR3 contains 14 residues. Germline V gene lookup returns CDR1 SGHTA and CDR2 FQGNSA. In nucleotides, the CDR3 is TGTGCCAGCAGGGGACTAGCTGTTCCCGGGGAGCTGTTTTTT. Protein: CASRGLAVPGELFF.

In this sample, this clonotype turned up a few times. The V and J genes are TRBV6-2 or TRBV6-3 and TRBJ2-3; TRBD2 matches 8 bases. J was trimmed by 9 bases and V by 2 bases; bases with no gene match: 7. There are 14 residues in the CDR3. CDR1 is MNHEY, CDR2 SVGEGT, per germline. The CDR3 loop is CASSYRSGGTTQYF. As DNA, the CDR3 is TGTGCCAGCAGTTACAGGAGCGGGGGTACCACGCAGTATTTT.

This chain connects TRBV20-1 to TRBJ2-5; 13 bases align to TRBD2. The CDR3 is made up of 15 amino acids. V shed 8 bases and J 4 bases; nucleotides not matched to a gene: 10. Germline CDR1 and CDR2: DFQATT and SNEGSKA (reference sequence). CDR3 region: CSTISRTSGGETQYF. The CDR3 nucleotides read TGCAGTACTATCTCGAGGACTAGCGGGGGAGAGACCCAGTACTTC.

Ten or more counts support this clonotype. V usage is TRBV7-2 and J usage is TRBJ2-1; D is uncertain. The CDR3 has 16 residues. Germline V CDR1 and CDR2: SGHTA, FQGNSA. With 4 bases removed from V and 5 bases from J, the gap between germline ends came to 18 bases. The CDR3 is CASSSLIGRWNNEQFF. The CDR3 DNA reads TGTGCCAGCAGCTCGTTAATAGGACGGTGGAACAATGAGCAGTTCTTC.

The gene calls are TRBV20-1 and TRBJ2-7; 12 bases line up with TRBD2. Per germline, CDR1 DFQATT and CDR2 SNEGSKA (reference sequence). Losses at the gene ends were 5 bases for V and 6 bases for J; bases not matched to a gene: 8. The CDR3 totals 14 residues. This chain's CDR3 is CSAEGLAGGPEQYF. The CDR3 nucleotides read TGCAGTGCTGAAGGCCTAGCGGGAGGGCCCGAGCAGTACTTC.

This clonotype was counted a few times. The chain carries TRBV12-3 or TRBV12-4 and TRBJ1-1; no reliable D call. The V end was cut by 5 bases, the J end by 0 bases, with 10 bases between. CDR3 length: 14 residues. CDR3 nucleotide sequence: TGTGCCAGCAGTGGACTAGTCATGAACACTGAAGCTTTCTTT. Translated, it gives CASSGLVMNTEAFF.

The CDR3 is CASRSDRPGELFF. CDR3 bases: TGTGCCAGCAGGTCAGACAGGCCCGGGGAGCTGTTTTTT. The chain is built from TRBV7-9 and TRBJ2-2; possible D gene TRBD1, 6 bases. Germline CDR1 SEHNR, CDR2 FQNEAQ (reference sequence). Deletions cut 6 bases from V and 6 bases from J, with 11 bases between. The CDR3 has 13 amino acids.

The V and J genes are TRBV10-3 and TRBJ2-7; maybe TRBD1 (6 bases). CDR1 ENHRY and CDR2 SYGVKD come from the germline V gene. This CDR3 is 14 amino acids long. Trimming removed 6 bases at V and 0 bases at J, with 12 bases between. CDR3 sequence: CAIRDRGNSYEQYF. CDR3 coding DNA: TGTGCCATCAGAGATAGGGGGAACTCCTACGAGCAGTACTTC.

J is TRBJ2-7 and V is TRBV20-1; D is undetermined. There are 12 residues in the CDR3. Trimming pared 1 base from V and 5 bases from J, leaving 9 bases between. The V gene's germline CDR1 is DFQATT and CDR2 SNEGSKA (reference sequence). The CDR3 DNA sequence: TGCAGTGCTAGAGGCAATGTCGACGAGCAGTACTTC. Protein product: CSARGNVDEQYF.

This clonotype was seen many times. V and J are TRBV20-1 and TRBJ2-2; either TRBD1 or TRBD2 may supply D (5 bases each). The CDR3 extends over 15 amino acids. Per germline, CDR1 DFQATT and CDR2 SNEGSKA (reference sequence). V lost 7 bases to trimming and J lost 1 base, with 16 bases between them. The CDR3 loop is CSVPKGRWNTGELFF. As DNA, the CDR3 is TGCAGTGTCCCCAAGGGACGATGGAACACCGGGGAGCTGTTTTTT.

In this sample, this clonotype turned up a few times. This sequence joins TRBV29-1 and TRBJ1-1, with no clear D. Germline V CDR1 and CDR2: SQVTM, ANQGSEA. The CDR3 covers 11 residues. Trimming removed 6 bases at V and 8 bases at J, with 13 bases between. The CDR3 spells CSVVRASEAFF. The CDR3 region has the DNA TGCAGCGTGGTTCGGGCCTCCGAAGCTTTCTTT.

This clonotype was found a few times. V is TRBV6-2 or TRBV6-3 and J is TRBJ1-1; a possible D gene is TRBD1 (5 bases). Germline-derived CDR1 and CDR2 are MNHEY and SVGEGT. The CDR3 is made up of 11 amino acids. The ends were cut back, 6 bases at V and 12 bases at J, with 14 bases in the middle. The CDR3: CASSQGIETFF. CDR3 in DNA: TGTGCCAGCAGCCAGGGAATTGAGACTTTCTTT.

The CDR3 is CASSVSNQPQHF. DNA of the CDR3: TGTGCCAGCAGCGTCAGCAATCAGCCCCAGCATTTT. The V gene is TRBV7-2, the J gene TRBJ1-5, with D uncertain. Trimming took 5 bases from V and 1 from J, leaving 3 bases between them. This CDR3 comprises 12 residues. Germline V gene data show CDR1 as SGHTA and CDR2 as FQGNSA.

As for this clonotype: A much larger clone is a single base away; this may be a read error. The chain employs TRBV7-9 and TRBJ2-1; TRBD1 matches 9 bases. After removal of 4 bases from V and 2 bases from J, the junction contained 0 bases not matched to a gene. The germline V gene has CDR1 SEHNR and CDR2 FQNEAQ (reference sequence). The CDR3 totals 14 residues. Here the CDR3 DNA reads TGTGCCAGCAGCTGGACAGGGGCCTACAATGAGCAGTTCTTC. Its translation is CASSWTGAYNEQFF.

The chain uses TRBV20-1 and TRBJ2-1; 7 nucleotides agree with TRBD2. J gave up 2 bases and V 1 base, and 8 bases lay outside the gene matches. CDR1 is DFQATT and CDR2 is SNEGSKA in the germline V gene (reference sequence). The CDR3 is 16 residues long. The CDR3 region has the DNA TGCAGTGCTAGAGCCGGTGGGGGGGGGACCTACAATGAGCAGTTCTTC. Protein product: CSARAGGGGTYNEQFF.

This chain's CDR3 is CASSLDPSGANVLTF. The CDR3 DNA follows: TGCGCCAGCAGCTTGGACCCCTCTGGGGCCAACGTCCTGACTTTC. The V gene is TRBV5-1, the J gene TRBJ2-6, with unresolved D. This CDR3 has 15 residues. The germline gives CDR1 SGHRS, CDR2 YFSETQ. V lost 0 bases, J lost 0 bases, and 4 bases lay in between.

The sample holds many counts of this clonotype. The V call is TRBV29-1, the J call TRBJ2-5, with D uncertain. Germline V CDR1 and CDR2: SQVTM, ANQGSEA. The V end was cut by 2 bases, the J end by 5 bases, with 9 bases between. The CDR3 loop spans 12 amino acids. The CDR3 region has the DNA TGCAGCGTTGAACCCCTCGGGGAGACCCAGTACTTC. This sequence encodes CSVEPLGETQYF.

This clonotype has a handful of counts. This CDR3 reads CASRPSGGVITDTQYF. The DNA of the CDR3 is TGTGCCAGCAGACCTAGCGGGGGGGTGATCACAGATACGCAGTATTTT. The chain links TRBV2 to TRBJ2-3; TRBD2 matches at 12 bases. This CDR3 comprises 16 residues. Germline CDR1 and CDR2: SNHLY and FYNNEI. Trimming cost V 6 bases and J 2 bases; bases outside gene matches: 6.

The chain recombines TRBV6-4 with TRBJ2-7; D uncertain. Trimming pared 2 bases from V and 2 bases from J, leaving 7 bases between. The CDR3 runs 13 residues. CDR1 and CDR2 from the germline V gene are MRHNA and SNTAGT. The CDR3: CASSDPIAYEQYF. For the CDR3, the DNA is TGTGCCAGCAGTGACCCTATAGCCTACGAGCAGTACTTC.

This clonotype has just one count. The chain employs TRBV5-1 and TRBJ2-6; D may be TRBD2 (5 bases). Germline V lookup: CDR1 SGHRS, CDR2 YFSETQ. The CDR3 loop spans 17 amino acids. Trimming removed 4 bases from V and 2 bases from J, with 16 bases in between. The CDR3 DNA sequence: TGCGCCAGCAGCCCCGAGGGTAGGGTACCTGGGGCCAACGTCCTGACTTTC. It specifies CASSPEGRVPGANVLTF.

This clonotype was counted at least ten times. The V call is TRBV20-1, the J call TRBJ2-1; TRBD2 matches 14 bases. CDR1 is DFQATT and CDR2 is SNEGSKA in the germline V gene (reference sequence). V shed 1 base and J 9 bases; nucleotides not matched to a gene: 5. The CDR3 loop spans 15 amino acids. The CDR3: CSARGGLAGAFEQFF. CDR3 nucleotides: TGCAGTGCTAGAGGGGGACTAGCGGGAGCGTTTGAGCAGTTCTTC.

This clonotype was counted between two and nine times. V and J are TRBV27 and TRBJ2-1; D unresolved. V was pared by 1 base and J by 2 bases, with 12 bases between. Germline V gene lookup returns CDR1 MNHEY and CDR2 SMNVEV (reference sequence). This CDR3 has 16 residues. CDR3 protein: CASSLLVGEAYNEQFF. The CDR3 DNA reads TGTGCCAGCAGTTTATTGGTAGGTGAAGCCTACAATGAGCAGTTCTTC.

The V call is TRBV6-2 or TRBV6-3, the J call TRBJ2-7; 7 bases align to TRBD1. This CDR3 spans 15 amino acids. After removal of 5 bases from V and 0 bases from J, the junction contained 7 bases not matched to a gene. Germline V gene sequence: CDR1 MNHEY, CDR2 SVGEGT. CDR3 bases: TGTGCCAGCAGTCCCCGGGACAGATCCTCCTACGAGCAGTACTTC. It translates to CASSPRDRSSYEQYF.

This clonotype was seen repeatedly, ten times or more. V and J are TRBV5-6 and TRBJ2-4; TRBD1 matches at 9 bases. The germline V gene has CDR1 SGHDT and CDR2 YYEEEE. The V gene end was trimmed by 4 bases and the J gene end by 6 bases; junction bases not matched to a gene: 8. This CDR3 spans 15 amino acids. DNA of the CDR3: TGTGCCAGCAGCCCTGGACAGGGGAGGGGAAACATTCAGTACTTC. This translates into CASSPGQGRGNIQYF. The full variable domain, rest sourced from reference TRBV5-6 and TRBJ2-4, is DAGVTQSPTHLIKTRGQQVTLRCSPKSGHDTVSWYQQALGQGPQFIFQYYEEEERQRGNFPDRFSGHQFPNYSSELNVNALLLGDSALYLCASSPGQGRGNIQYFGAGTRLSVL.